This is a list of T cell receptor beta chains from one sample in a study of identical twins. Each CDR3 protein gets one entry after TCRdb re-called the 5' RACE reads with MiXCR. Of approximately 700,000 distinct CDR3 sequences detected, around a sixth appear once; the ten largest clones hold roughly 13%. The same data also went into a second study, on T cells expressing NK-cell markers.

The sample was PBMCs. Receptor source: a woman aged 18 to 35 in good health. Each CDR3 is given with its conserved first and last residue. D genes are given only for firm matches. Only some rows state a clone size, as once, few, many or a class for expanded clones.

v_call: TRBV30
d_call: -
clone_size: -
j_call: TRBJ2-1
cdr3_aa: CAGARVRSSEQFF
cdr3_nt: TGTGCTGGGGCCCGTGTTCGGTCCTCTGAGCAGTTCTTC

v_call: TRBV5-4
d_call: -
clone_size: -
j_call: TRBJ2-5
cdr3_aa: CASSFLGSQETQYF
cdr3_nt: TGTGCCAGCAGCTTTCTGGGCAGCCAAGAGACCCAGTACTTC

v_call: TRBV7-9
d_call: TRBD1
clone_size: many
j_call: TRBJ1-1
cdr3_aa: CASSPRGTEAFF
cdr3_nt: TGTGCCAGCAGCCCCAGGGGGACTGAAGCTTTCTTT

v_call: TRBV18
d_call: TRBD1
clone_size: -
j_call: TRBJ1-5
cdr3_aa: CASSPFPPEGAEQPQHF
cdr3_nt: TGTGCCAGCTCACCCTTCCCCCCGGAGGGGGCCGAACAGCCCCAGCATTTT

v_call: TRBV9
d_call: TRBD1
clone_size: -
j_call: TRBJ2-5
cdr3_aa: CASSPRQGVVETQYF
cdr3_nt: TGTGCCAGCAGCCCACGACAGGGGGTAGTGGAGACCCAGTACTTC

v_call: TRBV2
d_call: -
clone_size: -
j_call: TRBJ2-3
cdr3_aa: CASSEVRTATQYF
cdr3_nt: TGTGCCAGCAGTGAGGTTCGGACGGCTACGCAGTATTTT

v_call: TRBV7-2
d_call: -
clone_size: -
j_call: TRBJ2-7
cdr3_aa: CASSPLGGFEQYF
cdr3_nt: TGTGCCAGCAGCCCCCTCGGGGGTTTCGAGCAGTACTTC

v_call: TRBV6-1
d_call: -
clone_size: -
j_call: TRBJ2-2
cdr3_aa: CASISHGGLGGELFF
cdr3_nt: TGTGCCAGCATAAGCCACGGGGGGCTCGGCGGGGAGCTGTTTTTT

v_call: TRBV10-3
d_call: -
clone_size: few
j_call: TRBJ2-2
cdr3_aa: CAITRNTGELFF
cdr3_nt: TGTGCCATCACGAGGAACACCGGGGAGCTGTTTTTT

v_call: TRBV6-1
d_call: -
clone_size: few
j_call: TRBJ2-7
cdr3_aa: CASTIQGPFYEQYF
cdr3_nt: TGTGCCAGCACCATCCAGGGCCCTTTCTACGAGCAGTACTTC

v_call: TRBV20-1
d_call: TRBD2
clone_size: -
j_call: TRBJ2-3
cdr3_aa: CSARDPTSARTDTQYF
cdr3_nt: TGCAGTGCTAGAGATCCGACTAGCGCCCGCACAGATACGCAGTATTTT

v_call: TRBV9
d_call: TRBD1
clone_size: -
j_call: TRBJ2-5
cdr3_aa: CASSVYSDREETQYF
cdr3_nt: TGTGCCAGCAGCGTTTATTCCGACAGGGAGGAGACCCAGTACTTC

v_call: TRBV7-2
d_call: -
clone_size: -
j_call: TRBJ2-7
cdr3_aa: CASSLRDKWLYEQYF
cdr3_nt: TGTGCCAGCAGCTTACGCGACAAGTGGCTCTACGAGCAGTACTTC

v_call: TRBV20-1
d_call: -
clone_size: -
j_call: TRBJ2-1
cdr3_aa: CSARSGLSYNEQFF
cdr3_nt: TGCAGTGCTAGGTCCGGGCTCTCCTACAATGAGCAGTTCTTC

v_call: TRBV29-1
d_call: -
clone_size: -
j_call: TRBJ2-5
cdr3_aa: CSVVQLDREETQYF
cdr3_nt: TGCAGCGTAGTCCAACTGGACAGAGAAGAGACCCAGTACTTC

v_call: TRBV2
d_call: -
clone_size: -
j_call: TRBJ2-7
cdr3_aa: CASRDSPNYSYEQYF
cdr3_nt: TGTGCCAGCAGAGACAGCCCCAACTATTCCTACGAGCAGTACTTC

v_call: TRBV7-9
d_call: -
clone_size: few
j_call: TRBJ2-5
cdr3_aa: CASGRTKGPIKETQYF
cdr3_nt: TGTGCCAGCGGAAGGACTAAGGGACCCATTAAAGAGACCCAGTACTTC

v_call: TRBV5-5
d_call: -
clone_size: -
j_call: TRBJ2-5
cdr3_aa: CASSLDARAKETQYF
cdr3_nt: TGTGCCAGCAGTTTGGACGCCAGGGCTAAAGAGACCCAGTACTTC

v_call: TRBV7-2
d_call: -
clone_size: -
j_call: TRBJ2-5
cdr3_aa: CASSLWGEETQYF
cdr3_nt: TGTGCCAGCAGCTTATGGGGAGAGGAGACCCAGTACTTC

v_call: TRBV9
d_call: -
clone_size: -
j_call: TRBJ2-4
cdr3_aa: CASSAGGGTKNIQYF
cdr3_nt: TGTGCCAGCAGCGCAGGAGGGGGTACCAAAAACATTCAGTACTTC

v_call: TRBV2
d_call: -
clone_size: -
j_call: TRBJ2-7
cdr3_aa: CASSAGGAGEQYF
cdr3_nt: TGTGCCAGCAGTGCTGGCGGGGCCGGCGAGCAGTACTTC

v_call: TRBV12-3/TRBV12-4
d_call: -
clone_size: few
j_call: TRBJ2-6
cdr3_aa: CASRHSGANVLTF
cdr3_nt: TGTGCCAGCAGACACTCTGGGGCCAACGTCCTGACTTTC

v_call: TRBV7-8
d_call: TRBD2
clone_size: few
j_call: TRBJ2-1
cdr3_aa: CASSTRDYHNEQFF
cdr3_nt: TGTGCCAGCAGCACCCGGGACTACCACAATGAGCAGTTCTTC

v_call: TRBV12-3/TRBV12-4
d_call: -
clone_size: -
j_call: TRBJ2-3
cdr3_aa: CASSIQQGPADTQYF
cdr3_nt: TGTGCCAGCAGTATACAGCAGGGCCCAGCAGATACGCAGTATTTT

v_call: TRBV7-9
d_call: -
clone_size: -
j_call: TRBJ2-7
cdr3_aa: CASSLVEGSDEQYF
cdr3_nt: TGTGCCAGCAGCTTAGTGGAGGGATCCGACGAGCAGTACTTC

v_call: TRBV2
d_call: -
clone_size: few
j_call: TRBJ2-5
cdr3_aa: CASSRQHYQETQYF
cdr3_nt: TGTGCCAGCAGCAGACAGCATTACCAAGAGACCCAGTACTTC

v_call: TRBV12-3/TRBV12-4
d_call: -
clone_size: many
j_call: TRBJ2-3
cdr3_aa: CASSFDTQYF
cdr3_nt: TGTGCCAGCAGTTTCGATACGCAGTATTTT

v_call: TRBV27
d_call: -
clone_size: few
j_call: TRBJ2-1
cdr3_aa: CASRDSYDEQFF
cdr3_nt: TGTGCCAGCAGGGACAGTTACGATGAGCAGTTCTTC

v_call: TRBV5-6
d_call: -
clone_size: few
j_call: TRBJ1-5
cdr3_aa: CASSFGAGHPSPQHF
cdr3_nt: TGTGCCAGCAGCTTCGGGGCGGGCCACCCCTCGCCCCAGCATTTT

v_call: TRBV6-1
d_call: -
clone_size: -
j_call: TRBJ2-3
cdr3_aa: CASSEALSRPDTQYF
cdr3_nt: TGTGCCAGCAGTGAAGCGCTGTCCAGGCCAGATACGCAGTATTTT

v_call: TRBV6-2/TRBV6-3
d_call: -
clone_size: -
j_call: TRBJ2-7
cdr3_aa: CASSSRGFIYEQYF
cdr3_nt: TGTGCCAGCAGTTCTCGGGGTTTCATCTACGAGCAGTACTTC

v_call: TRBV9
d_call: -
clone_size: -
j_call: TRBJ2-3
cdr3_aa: CASSGRAADTQYF
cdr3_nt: TGTGCCAGCAGCGGAAGGGCGGCAGATACGCAGTATTTT